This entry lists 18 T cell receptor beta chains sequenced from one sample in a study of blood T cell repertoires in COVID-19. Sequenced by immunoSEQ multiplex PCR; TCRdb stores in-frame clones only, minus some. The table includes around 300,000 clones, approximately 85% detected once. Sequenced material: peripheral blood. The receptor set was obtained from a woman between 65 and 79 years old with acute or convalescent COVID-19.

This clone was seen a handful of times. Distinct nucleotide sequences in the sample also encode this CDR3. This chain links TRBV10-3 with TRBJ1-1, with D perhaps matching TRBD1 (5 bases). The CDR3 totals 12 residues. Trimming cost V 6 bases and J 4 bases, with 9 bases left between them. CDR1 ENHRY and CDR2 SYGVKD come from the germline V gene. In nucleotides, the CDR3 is TGTGCCATCAGGGGGGGGAGCACTGAAGCTTTCTTT. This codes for CAIRGGSTEAFF.

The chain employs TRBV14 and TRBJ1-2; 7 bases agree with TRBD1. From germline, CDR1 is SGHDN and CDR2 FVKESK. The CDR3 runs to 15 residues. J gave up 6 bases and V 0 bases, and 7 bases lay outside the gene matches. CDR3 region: CASSQDLRGRDGYTF. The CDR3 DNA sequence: TGTGCCAGCAGCCAAGATTTAAGGGGGCGAGATGGCTACACCTTC. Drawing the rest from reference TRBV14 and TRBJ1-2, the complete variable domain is EAGVTQFPSHSVIEKGQTVTLRCDPISGHDNLYWYRRVMGKEIKFLLHFVKESKQDESGMPNNRFLAERTGGTYSTLKVQPAELEDSGVYFCASSQDLRGRDGYTFGSGTRLTVV.

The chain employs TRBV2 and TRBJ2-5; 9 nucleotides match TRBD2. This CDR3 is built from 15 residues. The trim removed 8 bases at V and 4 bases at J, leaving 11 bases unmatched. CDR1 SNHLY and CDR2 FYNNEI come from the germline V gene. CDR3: CASLRGTSRSETQYF. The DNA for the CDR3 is TGTGCCAGCCTCAGGGGGACTAGCCGTTCAGAGACCCAGTACTTC.

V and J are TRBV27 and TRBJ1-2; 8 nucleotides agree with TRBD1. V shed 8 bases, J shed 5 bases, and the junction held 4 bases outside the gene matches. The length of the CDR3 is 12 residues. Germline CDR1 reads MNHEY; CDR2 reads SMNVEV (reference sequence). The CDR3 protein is CASGQGGYGYTF. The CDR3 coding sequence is TGTGCCAGCGGACAGGGCGGGTATGGCTACACCTTC.

As DNA, the CDR3 is TGTGCCAGCAGCCAAGACGCGGGGGGACTCACAGATACGCAGTATTTT. Its protein is CASSQDAGGLTDTQYF. This chain joins TRBV3-1 (or the pseudogene TRBV3-2) and TRBJ2-3; 8 bases are shared with TRBD2. Germline trimming cut 0 bases from V and 2 bases from J; bases unmatched to any gene: 4. Germline-derived CDR1 and CDR2 are LGHDT and YNNKEL (reference sequence). The CDR3 is made up of 16 amino acids.

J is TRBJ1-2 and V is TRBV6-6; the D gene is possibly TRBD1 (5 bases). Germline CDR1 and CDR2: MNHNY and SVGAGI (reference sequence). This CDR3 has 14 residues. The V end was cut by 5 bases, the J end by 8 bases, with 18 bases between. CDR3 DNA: TGTGCCAGCAGTCCCCGGGACTCCTTCTGGGGCTACACCTTC. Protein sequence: CASSPRDSFWGYTF.

CDR3 bases: TGTGCCAGTAGACAAGGAGCAAACACTGAAGCTTTCTTT. Residues: CASRQGANTEAFF. The chain uses TRBV19 and TRBJ1-1; D is undetermined. CDR1 and CDR2 from the germline V gene are LNHDA and SQIVND (reference sequence). CDR3 length: 13 amino acids. Trimming took 6 bases from V and 2 from J, leaving 10 bases between them.

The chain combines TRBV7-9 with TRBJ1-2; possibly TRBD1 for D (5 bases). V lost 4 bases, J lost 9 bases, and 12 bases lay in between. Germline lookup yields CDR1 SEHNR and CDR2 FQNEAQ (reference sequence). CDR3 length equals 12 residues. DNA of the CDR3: TGTGCCAGCAGCTCCAACCGACAGAGCTACACCTTC. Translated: CASSSNRQSYTF.

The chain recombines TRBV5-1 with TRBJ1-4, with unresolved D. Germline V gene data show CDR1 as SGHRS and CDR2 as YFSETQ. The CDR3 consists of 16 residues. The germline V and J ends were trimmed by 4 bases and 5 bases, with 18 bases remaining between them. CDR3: CASSQEIRTGNEKLFF. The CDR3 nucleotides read TGCGCCAGCAGCCAGGAGATACGGACGGGGAATGAAAAACTGTTTTTT.

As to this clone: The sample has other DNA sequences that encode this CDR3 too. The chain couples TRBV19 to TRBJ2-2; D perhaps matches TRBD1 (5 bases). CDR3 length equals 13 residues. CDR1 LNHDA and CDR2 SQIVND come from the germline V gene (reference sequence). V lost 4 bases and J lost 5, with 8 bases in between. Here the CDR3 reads CASSTGHTGELFF. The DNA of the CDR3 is TGTGCCAGTAGTACAGGGCATACCGGGGAGCTGTTTTTT.

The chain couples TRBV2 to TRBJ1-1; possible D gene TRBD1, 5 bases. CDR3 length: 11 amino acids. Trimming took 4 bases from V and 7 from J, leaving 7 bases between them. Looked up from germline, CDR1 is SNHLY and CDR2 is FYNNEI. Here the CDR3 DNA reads TGTGCCAGCAGTGTACAGGATGAAGCTTTCTTT. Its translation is CASSVQDEAFF.

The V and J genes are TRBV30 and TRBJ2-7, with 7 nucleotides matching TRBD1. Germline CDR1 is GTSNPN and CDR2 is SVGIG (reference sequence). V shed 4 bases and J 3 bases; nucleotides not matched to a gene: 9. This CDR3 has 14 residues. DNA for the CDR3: TGTGCCTGGAACCCCTCCGACAGGGTCTACGAGCAGTACTTC. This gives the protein CAWNPSDRVYEQYF.

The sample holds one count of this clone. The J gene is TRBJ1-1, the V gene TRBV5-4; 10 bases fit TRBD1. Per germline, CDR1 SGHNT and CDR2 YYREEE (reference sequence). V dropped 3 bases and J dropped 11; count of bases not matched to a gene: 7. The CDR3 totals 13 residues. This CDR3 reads CASSSGTGEWAFF. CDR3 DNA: TGTGCCAGCAGCTCCGGGACAGGGGAATGGGCTTTCTTT. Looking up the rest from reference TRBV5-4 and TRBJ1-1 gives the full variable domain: ETGVTQSPTHLIKTRGQQVTLRCSSQSGHNTVSWYQQALGQGPQFIFQYYREEENGRGNFPPRFSGLQFPNYSSELNVNALELDDSALYLCASSSGTGEWAFFGQGTRLTVV.

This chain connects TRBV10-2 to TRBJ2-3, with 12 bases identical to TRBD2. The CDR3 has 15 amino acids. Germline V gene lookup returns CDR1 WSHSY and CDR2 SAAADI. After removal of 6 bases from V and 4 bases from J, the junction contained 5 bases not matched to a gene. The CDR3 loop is CASSPLAGGPDTQYF. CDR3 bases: TGCGCCAGCAGCCCGCTAGCGGGGGGGCCAGATACGCAGTATTTT.

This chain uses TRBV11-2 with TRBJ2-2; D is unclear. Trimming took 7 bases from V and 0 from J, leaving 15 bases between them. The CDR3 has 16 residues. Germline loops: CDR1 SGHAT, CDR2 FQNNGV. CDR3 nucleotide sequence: TGTGCCAGCACCCCTACCCTAAATGCGAACACCGGGGAGCTGTTTTTT. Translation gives CASTPTLNANTGELFF.

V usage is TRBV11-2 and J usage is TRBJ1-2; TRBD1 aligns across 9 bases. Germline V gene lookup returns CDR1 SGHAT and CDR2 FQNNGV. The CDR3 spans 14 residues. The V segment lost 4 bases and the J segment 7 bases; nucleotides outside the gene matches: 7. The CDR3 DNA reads TGTGCCAGCAGCTCTTTGGACAGGGGTATTGGCTACACCTTC. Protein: CASSSLDRGIGYTF.

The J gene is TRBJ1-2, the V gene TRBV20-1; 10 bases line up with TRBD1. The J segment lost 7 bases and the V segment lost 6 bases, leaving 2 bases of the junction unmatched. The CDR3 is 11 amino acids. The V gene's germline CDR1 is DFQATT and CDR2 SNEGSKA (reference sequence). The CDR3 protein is CSADRGPGYTF. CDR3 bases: TGCAGTGCCGACAGGGGGCCTGGCTACACCTTC.

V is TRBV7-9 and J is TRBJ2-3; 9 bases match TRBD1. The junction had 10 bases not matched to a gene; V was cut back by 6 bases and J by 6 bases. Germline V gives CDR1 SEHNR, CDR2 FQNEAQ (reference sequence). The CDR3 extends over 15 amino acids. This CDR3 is CASSPPTGGRDTQYF. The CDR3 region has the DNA TGTGCCAGCAGTCCCCCGACAGGGGGGAGGGATACGCAGTATTTT.